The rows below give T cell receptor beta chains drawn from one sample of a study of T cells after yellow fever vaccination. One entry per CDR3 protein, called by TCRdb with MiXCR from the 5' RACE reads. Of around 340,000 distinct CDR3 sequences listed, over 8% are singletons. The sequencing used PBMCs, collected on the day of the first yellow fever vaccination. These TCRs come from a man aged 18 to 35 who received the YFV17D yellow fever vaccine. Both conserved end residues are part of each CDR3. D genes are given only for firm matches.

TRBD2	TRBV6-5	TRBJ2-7	CASSYSGVSSGGYEQYF
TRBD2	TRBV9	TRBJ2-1	CASTLGTSGGEQFF
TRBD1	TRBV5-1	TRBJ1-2	CASSIGQAFDGYTF
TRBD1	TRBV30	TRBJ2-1	CAWSVQGYEQFF
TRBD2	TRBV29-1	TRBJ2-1	CSVQGLADNEQFF
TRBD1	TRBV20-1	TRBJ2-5	CSAPTGGWETQYF
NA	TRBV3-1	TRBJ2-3	CASSRFPPGRFTDTQYF
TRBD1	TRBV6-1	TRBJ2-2	CASSPGQAGTGELFF
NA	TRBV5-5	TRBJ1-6	CASSSYTQGPTLHF
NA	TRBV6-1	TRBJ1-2	CASSLTATGYTF
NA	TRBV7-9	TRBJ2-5	CASRDQGVTQYF
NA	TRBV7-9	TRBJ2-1	CASSPRGLASYNEQFF
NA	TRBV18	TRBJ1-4	CASSPRREKLFF
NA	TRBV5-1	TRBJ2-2	CASSLAPGTRNTGELFF
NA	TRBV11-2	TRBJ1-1	CASSLGQSNTEAFF
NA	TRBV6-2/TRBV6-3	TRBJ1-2	CASSYIPRLGRLGYGYTF
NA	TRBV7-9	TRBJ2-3	CASTRQVEDTQYF
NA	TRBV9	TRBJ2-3	CASSVAGGDTQYF
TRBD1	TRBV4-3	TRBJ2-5	CASSQDKGQGVLTQYF
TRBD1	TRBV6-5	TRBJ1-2	CASSYPPRGGDGYTF
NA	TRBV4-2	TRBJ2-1	CASSQEGSTSYNEQFF
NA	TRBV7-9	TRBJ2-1	CASSPPVTVSYNEQFF
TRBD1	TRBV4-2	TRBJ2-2	CASSQGGTALAGELFF
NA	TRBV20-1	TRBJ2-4	CSAPLSGASGKNIQYF
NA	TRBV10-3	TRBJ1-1	CAISGQQTNTEAFF
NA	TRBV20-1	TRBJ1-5	CSARDDGDQPQHF
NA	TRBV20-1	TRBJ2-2	CSANQRTDTGELFF
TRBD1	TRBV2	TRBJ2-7	CASSTGYYEQYF
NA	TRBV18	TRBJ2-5	CASSPGNLQETQYF
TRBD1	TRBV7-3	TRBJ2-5	CASSPHRGGPQETQYF
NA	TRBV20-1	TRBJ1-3	CSARKEAAGNTIYF
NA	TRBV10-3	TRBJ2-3	CAISGQDTSTDTQYF
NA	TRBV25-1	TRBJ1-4	CASSDLTRRGFNEKLFF
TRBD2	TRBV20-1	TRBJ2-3	CSARDPSGGGDTQYF
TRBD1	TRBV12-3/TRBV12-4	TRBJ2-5	CASSPAGTGYQETQYF
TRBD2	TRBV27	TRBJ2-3	CASSLSPAGGNTQYF
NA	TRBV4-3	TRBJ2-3	CASSPQLGRDTQYF
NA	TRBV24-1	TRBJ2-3	CATSVRVTDTQYF
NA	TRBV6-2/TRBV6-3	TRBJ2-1	CASSTGGGRAYNEQFF
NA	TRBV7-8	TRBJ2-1	CASSVGSSYNEQFF
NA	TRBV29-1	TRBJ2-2	CSVFGANTGELFF
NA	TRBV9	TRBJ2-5	CASSPRLGETQYF
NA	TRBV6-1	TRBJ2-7	CASSPTSASYEQYF
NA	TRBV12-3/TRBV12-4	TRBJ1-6	CASSSNSPLHF
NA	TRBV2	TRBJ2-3	CASKTPGRGPDTQYF
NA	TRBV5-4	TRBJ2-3	CASSLNGLSTDTQYF
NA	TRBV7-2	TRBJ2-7	CASSSTGYEQYF